This T cell receptor (beta chain) was profiled in a study of blood T cell repertoires in COVID-19. Some clones are missing from TCRdb's copy, which holds only in-frame ones; the method was immunoSEQ multiplex PCR. The sample holds approximately 250,000 clones, around 86% seen once. This TCR was sampled from a woman older than 75 with COVID-19, enrolled during active disease. The sample taken for sequencing was peripheral blood.

The CDR3 is CASSLQGQNTEAFF. The DNA for the CDR3 is TGCGCCAGCAGTTTACAGGGACAGAACACTGAAGCTTTCTTT. The chain recombines TRBV5-1 with TRBJ1-1; possible D gene TRBD1, 6 bases. Germline CDR1 and CDR2: SGHRS and YFSETQ. This CDR3 comprises 14 residues. Trimming left V 5 bases short and J 1 base short, with 12 bases between.